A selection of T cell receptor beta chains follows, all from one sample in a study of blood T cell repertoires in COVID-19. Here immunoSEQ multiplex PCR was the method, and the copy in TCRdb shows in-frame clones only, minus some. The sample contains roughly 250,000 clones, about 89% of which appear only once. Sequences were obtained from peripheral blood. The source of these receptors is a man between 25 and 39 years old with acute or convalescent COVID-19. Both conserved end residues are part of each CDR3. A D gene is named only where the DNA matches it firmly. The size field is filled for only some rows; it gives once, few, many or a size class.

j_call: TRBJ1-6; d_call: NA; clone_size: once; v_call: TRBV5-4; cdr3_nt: TGTGCCAGCAGCTCGCGGGATTCTTCACCCCTCCACTTT; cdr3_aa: CASSSRDSSPLHF
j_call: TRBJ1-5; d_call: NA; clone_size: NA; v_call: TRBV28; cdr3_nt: TGTGCCAGCAGTTTAGAAGTAGATCAGCCCCAGCATTTT; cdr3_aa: CASSLEVDQPQHF
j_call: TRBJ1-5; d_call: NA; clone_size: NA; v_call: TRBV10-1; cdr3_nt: TGCGCCCCCTGGCGGGGCAATCAGCCCCAGCATTTT; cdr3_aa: CAPWRGNQPQHF
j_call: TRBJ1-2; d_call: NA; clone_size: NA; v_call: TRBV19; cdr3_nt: TGTGCCAGTAGTATTGTACAGTCCGCTATCGGCTACACCTTC; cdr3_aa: CASSIVQSAIGYTF
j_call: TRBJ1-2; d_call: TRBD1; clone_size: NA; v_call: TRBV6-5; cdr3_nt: TGTGCCAGCAGGCTACAGGGGGCGTTTGGCTACACCTTC; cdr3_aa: CASRLQGAFGYTF
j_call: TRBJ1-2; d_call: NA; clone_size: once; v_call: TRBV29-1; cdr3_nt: TGCAGCGTTGAAGTTCCGTTCGAAGGTGGAGCTAACTATGGCTACACCTTC; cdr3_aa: CSVEVPFEGGANYGYTF
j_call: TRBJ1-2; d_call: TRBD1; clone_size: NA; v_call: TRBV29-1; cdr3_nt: TGCAGCGTTGTCTCGGACAGGGGACGCTACACCTTC; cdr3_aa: CSVVSDRGRYTF
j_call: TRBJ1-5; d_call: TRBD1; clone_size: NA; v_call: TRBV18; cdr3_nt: TGTGCCAGCTCACCGACAGGGTACTACAATCAGCCCCAGCATTTT; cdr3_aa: CASSPTGYYNQPQHF
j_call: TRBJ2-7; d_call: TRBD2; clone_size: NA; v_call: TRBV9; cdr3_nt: TGTGCCAGCAGCACCGGGACTAGCGGGGGCGAGCAGTACTTC; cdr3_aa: CASSTGTSGGEQYF
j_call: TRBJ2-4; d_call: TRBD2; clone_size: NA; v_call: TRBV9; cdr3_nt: TGTGCCAGCAGCGCTGCGGGGGAAAACATTCAGTACTTC; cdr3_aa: CASSAAGENIQYF
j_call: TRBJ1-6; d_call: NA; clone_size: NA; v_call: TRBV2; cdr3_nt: TGTGCCAGCAGTGAACCCTCGCGAACTCTTAATTCACCCCTCCACTTT; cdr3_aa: CASSEPSRTLNSPLHF
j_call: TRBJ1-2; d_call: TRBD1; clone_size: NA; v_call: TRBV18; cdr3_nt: TGTGCCAGCTCACCAGTGACAGGGCTTCAGGGCTATGGCTACACCTTC; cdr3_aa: CASSPVTGLQGYGYTF
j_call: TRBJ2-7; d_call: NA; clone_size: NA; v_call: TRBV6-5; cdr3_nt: TGTGCCAGCAGTTACACTGAGACCTACGAGCAGTACTTC; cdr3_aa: CASSYTETYEQYF
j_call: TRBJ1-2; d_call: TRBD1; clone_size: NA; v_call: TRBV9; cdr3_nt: TGTGCCAGCAGCCCCCCGGGACAGATTTATGGCTACACCTTC; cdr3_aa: CASSPPGQIYGYTF
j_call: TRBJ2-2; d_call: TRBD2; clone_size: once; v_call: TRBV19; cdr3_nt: TGTGCCAGTATCGGACTAGCGGGCACCGGGGAGCTGTTTTTT; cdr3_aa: CASIGLAGTGELFF
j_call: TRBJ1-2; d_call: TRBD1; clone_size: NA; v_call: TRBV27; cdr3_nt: TGTGCCAGCAGTCCAGACCCGGACAGGGGGCTCACTATGGGCTACACCTTC; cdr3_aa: CASSPDPDRGLTMGYTF
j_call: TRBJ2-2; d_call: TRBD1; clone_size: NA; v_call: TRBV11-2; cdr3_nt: TGTGCCAGCAGCTTGGACAGGTTTGGGGAGCTGTTTTTT; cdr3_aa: CASSLDRFGELFF
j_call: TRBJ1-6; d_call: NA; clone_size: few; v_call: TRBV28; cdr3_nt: TGTGCCAGCAGTTCAGGGTTTCGGTATAATTCACCCCTCCACTTT; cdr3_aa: CASSSGFRYNSPLHF
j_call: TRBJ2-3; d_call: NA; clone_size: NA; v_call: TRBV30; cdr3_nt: TGTGCCTGGAAGGACCGACGGACTATAAGCACAGATACGCAGTATTTT; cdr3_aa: CAWKDRRTISTDTQYF
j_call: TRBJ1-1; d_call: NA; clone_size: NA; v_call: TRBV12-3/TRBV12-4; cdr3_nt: TGTGCCAGCAGTCTCCCGGGGAGGACTGAAGCTTTCTTT; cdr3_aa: CASSLPGRTEAFF
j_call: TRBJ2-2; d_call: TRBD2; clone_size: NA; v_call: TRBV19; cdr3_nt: TGTGCCAGTAGTATTATACAGCCCGGGGGGACCGGGGAGCTGTTTTTT; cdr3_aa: CASSIIQPGGTGELFF